The subject of this entry is one T cell receptor beta chain. In this sample, this clonotype turned up a few times. Its antigen remains unidentified. No qualities accompany the bases; no much larger clone lies one base away. The source of the sample is a study of T cells after yellow fever vaccination (dated by TCRdb to about 2019). Some background on the complete study: The SMART-Seq v4 Ultra Low Input RNA kit was used to prepare libraries from fractions with low cell numbers. Bulk TCR alpha and beta repertoires were sequenced longitudinally to track T-cell clones before and after primary and booster YFV17D yellow fever vaccination. Two healthy male donors, one aged 18 to 29 and one aged 30 to 40 years, were included in the cohort. Blood was drawn at multiple timepoints before and after primary and secondary immunization, with bulk PBMC replicates and cell subsets isolated.

Sequencing was performed on an Illumina NovaSeq 6000. TCR cDNA was made using 5'RACE template switching, a step that added a universal primer site and unique molecular identifiers. cDNA synthesis was primed from both the TCR alpha and TCR beta constant segments. Two PCR steps were used to amplify libraries, with sample barcodes and sequencing adapters being added in the second step. Sequencing of libraries was performed on Illumina HiSeq 2500 (2x100 bp) or NovaSeq (2x150 bp). The authors' analysis ran thus. MIGEC was used to demultiplex reads and collapse the reads into UMI consensus sequences, and MiXCR was used for V(D)J alignment. Using edgeR on replicate PBMC samples, clonotypes were called vaccine-responding if FDR was below 0.01 and the log2 fold change was above 5 up to day 15. Each bulk clonotype was labeled CD4 or CD8 based on which sequenced repertoire, CD4 or CD8, contained the clonotype at higher abundance. TCRdb handled the public reads itself, with Q25 trimming in fastp and clone calling in MiXCR, and kept productive beta chains. Rows with a matching CDR3 protein are joined into one entry that keeps the most common DNA and genes. TCRdb's processing, not the authors', yielded these V and J calls. The sample contains approximately 130,000 distinct CDR3 sequences, about 15% of them found a single time. The ten top clones hold around 40% of the sample.

The germline V gene specifies ENHRY as CDR1 and SYGVKD as CDR2. Spanning cysteine to phenylalanine, the CDR3 consists of 14 amino acids. Only the CDR3 DNA stays, 42 bases, in frame from base 1. Relative to germline, V is missing 6 bases and J is missing 4 bases, with 6 bases of the junction outside any gene match. The meaning of the sample's treatment or condition label: live attenuated yellow fever vaccine strain. PBMCs were isolated from peripheral blood using a standard Ficoll-Paque protocol. CD4 and CD8 T-cell fractions were isolated with Dynabeads CD4 and CD8 positive selection kits. TriZol was used to extract RNA from bulk PBMCs, CD4 and CD8 fractions, and dextramer-positive and dextramer-negative fractions. Results the study describes overall, beyond this receptor: The study included only a couple of donors, which limits how far the findings can be generalized. A small share of clonotypes was detected in both CD4 and CD8 compartments, with the overlap likely arising from convergent recombination. After the booster, most of the clones that had expanded following primary vaccination were detected again (96% of CD4 and more than 85% of CD8), which suggests that memory was broadly maintained. FACS-sorted repertoires could contain abundant contaminating clonotypes from the bulk population, so computational filtering was required. The secondary T-cell response was weaker than the primary response but faster, peaking on day 5 instead of day 15.

This specimen was CD8+ T cells sorted from PBMCs, taken 5 days after the yellow fever booster vaccination. The receptor chain draws on TRBV10-3 and TRBJ1-1; TRBD1 matches 9 bases in the middle. This TCR derives from a young man who received the YFV17D yellow fever vaccine. The DNA reads as follows: TGTGCCATCAGGGACAGGGGAGAGAGCACTGAAGCTTTCTTT. This encodes CAIRDRGESTEAFF.